The rows below give T cell receptor beta chains drawn from one sample of a study of T cell responses to AZD1222 COVID-19 vaccine. Libraries were prepared by immunoSEQ multiplex PCR; TCRdb keeps only in-frame clonotypes and omits some of them. This sample has 83,000 or so clones; about nine tenths occur once, and the top ten carry 6.9%. The sample here was peripheral blood, taken 28 days after the second AZD1222 dose. The receptors here all came from an adult who received the AZD1222 COVID-19 vaccine. The CDR3 runs from the conserved cysteine through the conserved F or W. A D gene is named only where the DNA matches it firmly. Expanded clones are given a class, and other clones once, few, many or no size at all.

D | size | J | V | DNA | CDR3
TRBD2 | . | TRBJ2-4 | TRBV2 | TGTGCCAGCAGTGTACGCGGGACTAGAAACATTCAGTACTTC | CASSVRGTRNIQYF
TRBD2 | . | TRBJ2-1 | TRBV7-2 | TGTGCCAGCAGCCCCGGACTAGCGGGAGTCGGTGAGCAGTTCTTC | CASSPGLAGVGEQFF
TRBD2 | few | TRBJ2-2 | TRBV6-2/TRBV6-3 | TGTGCCAGCAGCCCCGGACTAGCGACCGGGGAGCTGTTTTTT | CASSPGLATGELFF
. | . | TRBJ2-2 | TRBV4-1 | TGCGCCAGCAGCCTCAAGGGGAGCACCGGGGAGCTGTTTTTT | CASSLKGSTGELFF
TRBD2 | . | TRBJ2-3 | TRBV19 | TGTGCCAGTAGGACTAGCGGGAGGGCAGATACGCAGTATTTT | CASRTSGRADTQYF
. | . | TRBJ1-2 | TRBV11-2 | TGTGCCAGCAGCTCGTTCGGATTGGACTATGGCTACACCTTC | CASSSFGLDYGYTF
. | . | TRBJ1-2 | TRBV20-1 | TGCAGTGCGGAGGGGGGAAATGGCTACACCTTC | CSAEGGNGYTF
TRBD1 | . | TRBJ2-7 | TRBV7-2 | TGTGCCAGCAGCCTTAGCCGGGACAGGGTAAACGAGCAGTACTTC | CASSLSRDRVNEQYF
TRBD2 | . | TRBJ2-7 | TRBV5-8 | TGTGCCAGCAGCTCGGTCCTGCAGGGGCTAGCGGGAGGGCCTTACGAGCAGTACTTC | CASSSVLQGLAGGPYEQYF
. | once | TRBJ2-5 | TRBV19 | TGTGCCAGTAGTATTGGTGGGGTCCAAGAGACCCAGTACTTC | CASSIGGVQETQYF
. | . | TRBJ1-6 | TRBV27 | TGTGCCAGCAGTTCCCCATGGGGGGGCAACTGGTTGCCCCTCCACTTT | CASSSPWGGNWLPLHF
TRBD1 | . | TRBJ1-1 | TRBV12-5 | TGTGCTAGTGGTCAGGGACAGTACACTGAAGCTTTCTTT | CASGQGQYTEAFF
TRBD1 | . | TRBJ1-6 | TRBV18 | TGTGCCAGCTCACTGGGCAAGCAGGGGGATTCACCCCTCCACTTT | CASSLGKQGDSPLHF
TRBD2 | . | TRBJ2-7 | TRBV7-2 | TGTGCCAGCAGCTTCCGGGAGGGATACGAGCAGTACTTC | CASSFREGYEQYF
TRBD2 | . | TRBJ2-3 | TRBV14 | TGTGCCAGCAGCCAAGGGATTAGCGGGAGGGCCGCAGATACGCAGTATTTT | CASSQGISGRAADTQYF
. | . | TRBJ2-1 | TRBV28 | TGTGCCAGCAGCGAGGTGGGAACCTACAATGAGCAGTTCTTC | CASSEVGTYNEQFF
TRBD2 | . | TRBJ2-5 | TRBV11-2 | TGTGCCAGCAGCCGCCCGACTAGCCCCGGGGGGACCCAGTACTTC | CASSRPTSPGGTQYF
TRBD1 | . | TRBJ1-2 | TRBV6-6 | TGTGCCAGCAGTCGACAGGGGGATGGCTACACCTTC | CASSRQGDGYTF
. | . | TRBJ1-1 | TRBV7-9 | TGTGCCAGCAGCTCACGCGATATACGGGGCGGTGAGAACACTGAAGCTTTCTTT | CASSSRDIRGGENTEAFF
. | . | TRBJ2-7 | TRBV19 | TGTGCCACTTCCGGGACCTCGGCCGGCTACGAGCAGTACTTC | CATSGTSAGYEQYF
TRBD1 | once | TRBJ2-7 | TRBV15 | TGTGCCACCAGCAGTGACAGGGGGCCCTACGAGCAGTACTTC | CATSSDRGPYEQYF
TRBD1 | . | TRBJ1-1 | TRBV11-2 | TGTGCCAGCAGCTTGGGACAGTACACTGAAGCTTTCTTT | CASSLGQYTEAFF
. | . | TRBJ1-5 | TRBV2 | TGTGCCAGCAGAGCGCAGGGGCAGCCCCAGCATTTT | CASRAQGQPQHF
. | . | TRBJ1-2 | TRBV5-8 | TGTGCCAGCAGCCGGCAGGGATGGGACTATGGCTACACCTTC | CASSRQGWDYGYTF
. | . | TRBJ2-7 | TRBV3-1/TRBV3-2 | TGTGCCAGCAGCCAAGATCCTAGCGTGGCCTACGAGCAGTACTTC | CASSQDPSVAYEQYF
. | . | TRBJ1-4 | TRBV18 | TGTGCCAGCTCACCGAATCAGGGCCGGGGGGAAAAACTGTTTTTT | CASSPNQGRGEKLFF
. | once | TRBJ2-7 | TRBV12-2 | TGTGCAAGTCGCTTAGTGCCCAGCGGGAGCGGTTACGAGCAGTACTTC | CASRLVPSGSGYEQYF
. | . | TRBJ2-1 | TRBV4-1 | TGCGCCAGCAGCCAAGATCGGTATAGCGGCTCCTACAATGAGCAGTTCTTC | CASSQDRYSGSYNEQFF
TRBD2 | few | TRBJ2-7 | TRBV2 | TGTGCCAGCACCGCCCCTAGCGGATCCTACGAGCAGTACTTC | CASTAPSGSYEQYF
. | . | TRBJ1-2 | TRBV21-1 | TGTGCCAGCAGCAGCCTGGGACAGCGTTATGGCTACACCTTC | CASSSLGQRYGYTF
. | . | TRBJ1-1 | TRBV7-6 | TGTGCCAGCAGCTTAGAGGGGGGCGCATTGAACACTGAAGCTTTCTTT | CASSLEGGALNTEAFF